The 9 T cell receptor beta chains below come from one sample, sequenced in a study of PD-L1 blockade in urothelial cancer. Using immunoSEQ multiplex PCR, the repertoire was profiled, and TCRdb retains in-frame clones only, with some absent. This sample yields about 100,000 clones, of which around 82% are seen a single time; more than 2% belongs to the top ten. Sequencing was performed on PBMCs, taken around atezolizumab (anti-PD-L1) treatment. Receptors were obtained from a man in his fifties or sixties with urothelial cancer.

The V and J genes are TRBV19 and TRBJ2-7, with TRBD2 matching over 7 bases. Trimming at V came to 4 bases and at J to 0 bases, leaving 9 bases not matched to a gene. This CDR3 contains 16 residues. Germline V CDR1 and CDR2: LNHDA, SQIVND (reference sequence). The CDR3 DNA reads TGTGCCAGTAGTAAGGGTCGTGCGGGAGCCTCCTACGAGCAGTACTTC. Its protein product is CASSKGRAGASYEQYF. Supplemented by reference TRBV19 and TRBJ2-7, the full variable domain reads DGGITQSPKYLFRKEGQNVTLSCEQNLNHDAMYWYRQDPGQGLRLIYYSQIVNDFQKGDIAEGYSVSREKKESFPLTVTSAQKNPTAFYLCASSKGRAGASYEQYFGPGTRLTVT.

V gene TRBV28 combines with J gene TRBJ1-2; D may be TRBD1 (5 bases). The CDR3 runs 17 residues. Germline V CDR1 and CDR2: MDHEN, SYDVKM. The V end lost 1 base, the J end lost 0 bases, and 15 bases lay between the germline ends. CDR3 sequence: CASSLFPTTVANYGYTF. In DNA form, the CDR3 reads TGTGCCAGCAGTTTATTCCCTACGACAGTAGCTAACTATGGCTACACCTTC.

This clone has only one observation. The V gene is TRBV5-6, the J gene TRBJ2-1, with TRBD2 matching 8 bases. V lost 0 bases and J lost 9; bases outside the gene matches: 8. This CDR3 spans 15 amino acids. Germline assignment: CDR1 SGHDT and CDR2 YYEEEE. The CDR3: CASSLAAGVLREQFF. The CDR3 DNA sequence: TGTGCCAGCAGCTTGGCAGCGGGAGTTCTGCGTGAGCAGTTCTTC.

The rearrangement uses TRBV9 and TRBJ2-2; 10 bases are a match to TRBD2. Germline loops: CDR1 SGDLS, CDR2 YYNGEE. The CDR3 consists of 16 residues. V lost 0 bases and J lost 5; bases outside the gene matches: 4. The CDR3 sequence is CASSVALAGVTGELFF. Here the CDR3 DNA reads TGTGCCAGCAGCGTAGCGCTAGCGGGAGTGACCGGGGAGCTGTTTTTT.

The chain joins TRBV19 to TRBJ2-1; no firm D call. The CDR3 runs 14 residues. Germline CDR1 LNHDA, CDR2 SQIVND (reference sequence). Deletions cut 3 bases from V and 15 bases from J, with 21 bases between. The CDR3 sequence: CASSIGLHTPMRFF. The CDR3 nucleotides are TGTGCCAGTAGTATTGGGCTACACACCCCCATGCGGTTCTTC.

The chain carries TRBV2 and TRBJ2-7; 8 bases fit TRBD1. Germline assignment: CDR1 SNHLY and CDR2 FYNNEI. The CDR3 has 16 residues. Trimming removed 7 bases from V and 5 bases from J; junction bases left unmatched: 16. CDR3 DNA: TGTGCCAGCACCCCGGACAGGGCGATTAGAGGTGACGAGCAGTACTTC. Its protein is CASTPDRAIRGDEQYF.

CDR3 region: CASSVSIKETQYF. CDR3 nucleotides: TGTGCCAGCAGCGTATCTATAAAAGAGACCCAGTACTTC. The chain couples TRBV9 to TRBJ2-5, with no clear D. The V gene lost 1 base and the J gene lost 3 bases, with 7 bases spanning the gap. CDR1 and CDR2 (germline): SGDLS, YYNGEE. The CDR3 runs 13 residues.

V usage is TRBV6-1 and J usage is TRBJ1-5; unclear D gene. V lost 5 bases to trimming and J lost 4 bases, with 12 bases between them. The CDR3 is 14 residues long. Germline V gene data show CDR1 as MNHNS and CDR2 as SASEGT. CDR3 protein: CASSFLQLNQPQHF. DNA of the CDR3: TGTGCCAGCAGTTTTTTACAGCTAAATCAGCCCCAGCATTTT.

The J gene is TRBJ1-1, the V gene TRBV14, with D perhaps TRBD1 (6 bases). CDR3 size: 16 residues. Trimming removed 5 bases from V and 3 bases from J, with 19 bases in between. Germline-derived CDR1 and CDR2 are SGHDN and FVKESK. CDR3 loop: CASSFRTAAGDTEAFF. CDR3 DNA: TGTGCCAGCAGCTTTCGGACAGCCGCCGGGGACACTGAAGCTTTCTTT.